These 20 T cell receptor beta chains originate from one sample sequenced in a study of cytomegalovirus exposure and HLA in healthy donors. 60 Vbeta and 13 Jbeta primers were used in PCR. The protocol was immunoSEQ multiplex PCR, while the TCRdb copy is restricted to in-frame clones and leaves out a portion. This sample yields around 170,000 clones, of which around 75% are seen a single time; 6.3% belongs to the top ten. The specimen sequenced was PBMCs. These receptors all come from a man aged 35-49 years in good health and CMV-seropositive.

The rearrangement links TRBV19 to TRBJ2-7; TRBD1 matches 8 bases. The V gene's germline CDR1 is LNHDA and CDR2 SQIVND (reference sequence). CDR3 size: 14 residues. J gave up 3 bases and V 4 bases, and 5 bases lay outside the gene matches. DNA for the CDR3: TGTGCCAGTAGTAAACCCGGACAGGGCTACGAGCAGTACTTC. Its protein product is CASSKPGQGYEQYF. Based on the CDR3 plus reference TRBV19 and TRBJ2-7, the full variable domain is DGGITQSPKYLFRKEGQNVTLSCEQNLNHDAMYWYRQDPGQGLRLIYYSQIVNDFQKGDIAEGYSVSREKKESFPLTVTSAQKNPTAFYLCASSKPGQGYEQYFGPGTRLTVT.

J is TRBJ1-1 and V is TRBV15; D ambiguous. Trimming removed 0 bases from V and 1 base from J, with 9 bases in between. The germline gives CDR1 LNHNV, CDR2 YYDKDF (reference sequence). The CDR3 is made up of 15 amino acids. CDR3 sequence: CATSRDLAGNTEAFF. Written as DNA, the CDR3 is TGTGCCACCAGCAGAGATCTGGCAGGGAACACTGAAGCTTTCTTT. The full variable domain, in which reference TRBV15 and TRBJ1-1 provide the parts outside the CDR3, is DAMVIQNPRYQVTQFGKPVTLSCSQTLNHNVMYWYQQKSSQAPKLLFHYYDKDFNNEADTPDNFQSRRPNTSFCFLDIRSPGLGDTAMYLCATSRDLAGNTEAFFGQGTRLTVV.

The gene calls are TRBV7-2 and TRBJ2-7; 7 nucleotides line up with TRBD2. The ends lost 4 bases at V and 4 bases at J; junction bases unmatched: 13. In germline, CDR1 is SGHTA, CDR2 FQGNSA. This CDR3 is built from 16 residues. The CDR3 nucleotides read TGTGCCAGCAGCTCCAGCCGCTCGAGCGGGGTTTACGAGCAGTACTTC. Residues: CASSSSRSSGVYEQYF.

This clone came up a few times. The chain has TRBV9 and TRBJ1-1, with 8 bases matching TRBD1. This CDR3 has 14 amino acids. V shed 6 bases, J shed 4 bases, and the junction held 8 bases outside the gene matches. Germline CDR1 is SGDLS and CDR2 is YYNGEE. In DNA form, the CDR3 reads TGTGCCAGCAACCCCGGACAGGGCTTCACTGAAGCTTTCTTT. Translating gives CASNPGQGFTEAFF.

The rearrangement uses TRBV19 and TRBJ1-5; 9 bases fit TRBD1. Germline-derived CDR1 and CDR2 are LNHDA and SQIVND (reference sequence). This CDR3 has 15 residues. V was clipped by 6 bases and J by 6 bases; unmatched bases: 9. The CDR3 DNA sequence: TGTGCCAGTAGAACCGGGACAGGGTCAAGTCAGCCCCAGCATTTT. Translated, it gives CASRTGTGSSQPQHF.

This clone appeared once. This chain uses TRBV5-4 with TRBJ2-5; 8 bases line up with TRBD2. The V and J ends lost 4 bases and 4 bases, in that order; junction bases with no gene match: 12. Germline assignment: CDR1 SGHNT and CDR2 YYREEE (reference sequence). The CDR3 runs to 16 residues. The CDR3 sequence: CASSGGWSGGLETQYF. CDR3 nucleotides: TGTGCCAGCAGCGGAGGGTGGTCGGGGGGGTTAGAGACCCAGTACTTC.

The V call is TRBV7-8, the J call TRBJ1-1, with D possibly being TRBD1 (5 bases). Germline V CDR1 and CDR2: SGHVS, FQNEAQ. This CDR3 has 14 residues. The V end was cut by 5 bases, the J end by 3 bases, with 13 bases between. CDR3 loop: CASSRGIQDTEAFF. As DNA, the CDR3 is TGTGCCAGCAGCCGCGGCATACAGGACACTGAAGCTTTCTTT.

The CDR3: CASSLDSPSGANVLTF. The CDR3 DNA follows: TGTGCCAGCAGTTTGGACAGTCCCTCTGGGGCCAACGTCCTGACTTTC. The chain uses TRBV28 and TRBJ2-6, with D maybe TRBD1 (6 bases). V lost 3 bases and J lost 0, with 9 bases in between. The CDR3 is 16 amino acids. Germline loops: CDR1 MDHEN, CDR2 SYDVKM.

V is TRBV2 and J is TRBJ2-2; maybe TRBD1 (6 bases). The V end lost 3 bases, the J end lost 4 bases, and 21 bases lay between the germline ends. The CDR3 length is 18 residues. CDR1 and CDR2 (germline): SNHLY, FYNNEI. The CDR3 nucleotides read TGTGCCAGCAGTGAGGTCCGGATAGGGGGAGTCAGCACCGGGGAGCTGTTTTTT. It translates to CASSEVRIGGVSTGELFF.

This rearrangement joins TRBV11-2 to TRBJ2-3, with 9 bases fitting TRBD1. CDR1 and CDR2 (germline): SGHAT, FQNNGV. The CDR3 length is 15 residues. V dropped 5 bases and J dropped 4; count of bases not matched to a gene: 7. DNA for the CDR3: TGTGCCAGCAGCCCATACCGACAGGGGGCAGATACGCAGTATTTT. As protein: CASSPYRQGADTQYF. Full variable domain (remainder filled in from reference TRBV11-2 and TRBJ2-3): EAGVAQSPRYKIIEKRQSVAFWCNPISGHATLYWYQQILGQGPKLLIQFQNNGVVDDSQLPKDRFSAERLKGVDSTLKIQPAKLEDSAVYLCASSPYRQGADTQYFGPGTRLTVL.

The chain recombines TRBV27 with TRBJ2-7; a weak D match, TRBD2 (6 bases). The CDR3 is made up of 13 amino acids. The V gene's germline CDR1 is MNHEY and CDR2 SMNVEV (reference sequence). V lost 7 bases to trimming and J lost 5 bases, with 15 bases between them. The CDR3 region has the DNA TGTGCCAGCAATCCGTCTTGGGGGGACGAGCAGTACTTC. Translation: CASNPSWGDEQYF.

The V and J genes are TRBV10-3 and TRBJ1-1, with TRBD1 identical over 8 bases. Looked up from germline, CDR1 is ENHRY and CDR2 is SYGVKD. The CDR3 consists of 15 residues. With 9 bases clipped from V and 6 bases from J, the junction kept 15 bases outside the gene matches. CDR3 amino acids: CAIREGGQGSAEAFF. As DNA, the CDR3 is TGTGCCATTAGGGAAGGTGGACAGGGAAGCGCTGAAGCTTTCTTT.

This clone was seen more than once but under ten times. This chain joins TRBV30 and TRBJ2-5; the D gene is possibly TRBD1 (5 bases). The CDR3 has 13 residues. Germline CDR1 and CDR2: GTSNPN and SVGIG (reference sequence). V lost 1 base to trimming and J lost 7 bases, with 13 bases between them. The CDR3, as DNA: TGTGCCTGGAGTGAAGCTAGAAGGGGGACCCAGTACTTC. Encoded protein: CAWSEARRGTQYF.

This clone has a handful of counts. This sequence joins TRBV5-8 and TRBJ2-1; 14 bases agree with TRBD2. The CDR3 has 16 amino acids. The germline gives CDR1 SGHTS, CDR2 YDEGEE. After removal of 5 bases from V and 8 bases from J, the junction contained 9 bases not matched to a gene. As DNA, the CDR3 is TGTGCCAGCAGAGTCGGGACTAGCGGGGGTATCCATGAGCAGTTCTTC. This sequence encodes CASRVGTSGGIHEQFF.

This clone was counted only a few times. The gene calls are TRBV27 and TRBJ2-5; 8 positions match TRBD1. The germline gives CDR1 MNHEY, CDR2 SMNVEV (reference sequence). Trimming at V came to 5 bases and at J to 4 bases, leaving 12 bases not matched to a gene. The CDR3 extends over 16 amino acids. CDR3: CASSRPRRTGIETQYF. The DNA for the CDR3 is TGTGCCAGCAGTCGACCGCGCCGGACAGGGATAGAGACCCAGTACTTC.

CDR3 sequence reads: CASSVGAGNAGAFF. The CDR3 DNA sequence: TGTGCCAGCAGCGTAGGGGCAGGGAACGCCGGAGCTTTCTTT. V usage is TRBV9 and J usage is TRBJ1-1, with D possibly matching TRBD1 (5 bases). Trimming cost V 0 bases and J 10 bases, with 16 bases left between them. CDR3 size: 14 residues. CDR1 is SGDLS, CDR2 YYNGEE, per germline.

This clone has only a few counts. This chain connects TRBV13 to TRBJ1-2; 7 bases map to TRBD1. CDR1 PRHDT and CDR2 FYEKMQ come from the germline V gene (reference sequence). This CDR3 is built from 16 residues. J lost 4 bases, V lost 5 bases, and 13 bases had no gene match. DNA for the CDR3: TGTGCCAGCAGCAGAATAGGGGGCAAGGACTTCTATGGCTACACCTTC. Translation gives CASSRIGGKDFYGYTF.

The V call is TRBV27, the J call TRBJ2-5, with 11 bases fitting TRBD2. Trimming took 5 bases from V and 7 from J; bases not matched to a gene: 6. Per germline, CDR1 MNHEY and CDR2 SMNVEV (reference sequence). This CDR3 is 14 amino acids long. The CDR3 protein is CASSPTSGIRTQYF. Here the CDR3 DNA reads TGTGCCAGCAGTCCGACTAGCGGGATACGGACCCAGTACTTC.

This clone was seen a few times. CDR3 coding DNA: TGTGCCAGCAGGGCCTCTATAGCGCGCGATGAGCAGTTCTTC. Translated: CASRASIARDEQFF. The J gene is TRBJ2-1, the V gene TRBV2, with D possibly matching TRBD2 (5 bases). CDR1 and CDR2 from the germline V gene are SNHLY and FYNNEI. This CDR3 is built from 14 residues. V was pared by 6 bases and J by 8 bases, with 17 bases between.

The CDR3 protein is CASSMIGQGARYEQYF. Written as DNA, the CDR3 is TGCGCCAGCAGCATGATAGGACAGGGGGCCCGGTACGAGCAGTACTTC. The chain is built from TRBV5-1 and TRBJ2-5; 11 bases are a match to TRBD1. Judging by the DNA end, TRBJ2-7 fits better; the J call may be wrong. The CDR3 is 16 amino acids. Germline CDR1 is SGHRS and CDR2 is YFSETQ.